Listed below are T cell receptor beta chains from one sample, sequenced in a study of blood T cell repertoires in COVID-19. Repertoires were generated with immunoSEQ multiplex PCR, while TCRdb's copy carries only in-frame clones and drops some. Among about 35,000 clones listed, 83% were seen once. Sequenced: peripheral blood. The source of these receptors is a man aged 50 to 59 with acute or convalescent COVID-19. The CDR3 runs from the conserved cysteine through the conserved F or W. Fields, in order: CDR3 DNA, CDR3 protein, clone size, D gene, J gene, V gene. The D gene is left open where the match is weak. Clone size is shown for a subset of rows, as once, few, many or a class of expanded clone.

TGTGCCAGCAGTTCCCTCGAGAGCTACGAGCAGTACTTC	CASSSLESYEQYF	once	NA	TRBJ2-7	TRBV28
TGTGCCACCAGTGACTGGGGGACTTTTAGCACAGATACGCAGTATTTT	CATSDWGTFSTDTQYF	NA	NA	TRBJ2-3	TRBV24-1
TGTGCCAGCAGCGGGGCTGGTCTGGGAGGGAATTCACCCCTCCACTTT	CASSGAGLGGNSPLHF	NA	NA	TRBJ1-6	TRBV5-4
TGTGCCAGTAGTACGGACAGTTCTGGGGCCAACGTCCTGACTTTC	CASSTDSSGANVLTF	NA	NA	TRBJ2-6	TRBV19
TGCGCCAGCAGCTTGGGGCAGGGTGTAGGTTCTGGAGAGACCCAGTACTTC	CASSLGQGVGSGETQYF	NA	NA	TRBJ2-5	TRBV5-1
TGTGCCAGCAGCCATATTGACAGGGCCACTGAAGCTTTCTTT	CASSHIDRATEAFF	NA	TRBD1	TRBJ1-1	TRBV2
TGTGCCAGCAGTCCATTGCCGCAGGGGCCCACAGATACGCAGTATTTT	CASSPLPQGPTDTQYF	NA	NA	TRBJ2-3	TRBV27
TGCGCCAGCAGCTTGGGGCAGGGGTTGTACGAGCAGTACTTC	CASSLGQGLYEQYF	NA	NA	TRBJ2-7	TRBV5-1
TGTGCCAGCAGCCAAGTTTCCGGTGACTATGGCTACACCTTC	CASSQVSGDYGYTF	NA	NA	TRBJ1-2	TRBV14
TGCGCCAGCAGCCAAGCGGGGGGGCTAATGGATGAGCAGTTCTTC	CASSQAGGLMDEQFF	NA	TRBD2	TRBJ2-1	TRBV4-1
TGTGCCAGCAGTCCGGGACAGCAAGAGACCCAGTACTTC	CASSPGQQETQYF	NA	TRBD1	TRBJ2-5	TRBV12-3/TRBV12-4
TGCGCCAGCAGCTTACGGGAAGGCAGCATGAACACTGAAGCTTTCTTT	CASSLREGSMNTEAFF	few	NA	TRBJ1-1	TRBV5-1
TGTGCCAGCAGCTTAGGTGAGGGGGCGCCTGGAAACACCATATATTTT	CASSLGEGAPGNTIYF	medium-sized	TRBD1	TRBJ1-3	TRBV7-9
TGTGCCAGCTCACCACAGGGGCGCGCAGGTCAGCCCCAGCATTTT	CASSPQGRAGQPQHF	NA	NA	TRBJ1-5	TRBV18
TGTGCCAGCAGCCTCGGGACAGGGGGCGGTGGTTCACCCCTCCACTTT	CASSLGTGGGGSPLHF	NA	TRBD1	TRBJ1-6	TRBV7-9